This T cell receptor (beta chain) was identified during a study of T cells after yellow fever vaccination (dated by TCRdb to between 2017 and 2020). For the wider study: The SMART-Seq v4 Ultra Low Input RNA kit was used to prepare libraries from fractions with low cell numbers. Blood was collected at multiple timepoints before and after primary and secondary immunization, and bulk PBMC replicates and cell subsets were isolated. To follow T-cell clones before and after primary and booster YFV17D yellow fever vaccination, bulk TCR alpha and beta repertoires were sequenced over time. Two healthy male donors made up the cohort, one aged 18 to 30 years and the other aged 30 to 40 years.

As concerns this clonotype: Its antigen is not yet known. Per-base qualities were not stored, and no clone one base away is much larger.

Sequencing was performed on an Illumina NovaSeq 6000. Synthesis of TCR cDNA relied on 5'RACE template switching, a step that introduced a universal primer site along with unique molecular identifiers. Priming of cDNA synthesis was performed from both the TCR alpha and TCR beta constant segments. Libraries were amplified in two PCR steps, with sample barcodes and sequencing adapters added in the second step. Sequencing of libraries was performed on Illumina HiSeq 2500 (2x100 bp) or NovaSeq (2x150 bp). The authors processed their data as follows. Reads were demultiplexed and collapsed into UMI consensus sequences with MIGEC, and V(D)J alignment was performed with MiXCR. Vaccine-responding clonotypes were identified with edgeR using replicate PBMC samples, with FDR below 0.01 and a log2 fold change above 5 up to day 15 being required. CD4 or CD8 identity was assigned to each bulk clonotype according to whether the clonotype was present at higher abundance in the sequenced CD4 repertoire or the sequenced CD8 repertoire. The public reads were quality trimmed at Q25 with fastp and then assembled into clones with MiXCR by TCRdb, keeping productive beta chains. Each CDR3 protein gets just one entry, which takes the most common genes and DNA from the rows behind it. TCRdb, not the authors, supplied the V and J calls. For this sample there are about 260,000 distinct CDR3 sequences; about 5.2% appear just once. The ten top clones hold roughly 3.5% of the sample.

The meaning of the sample's treatment or condition label: live attenuated yellow fever vaccine strain. A standard Ficoll-Paque protocol was used to isolate PBMCs from peripheral blood. Dynabeads CD4 and CD8 positive selection kits were used to isolate CD4 and CD8 T-cell fractions. RNA was extracted with TriZol from bulk PBMCs, CD4 and CD8 fractions, and dextramer-positive and dextramer-negative fractions. Taken from the germline V gene, the CDR1 and CDR2 loops are SGDLS and YYNGEE. The CDR3 starts with the cysteine, ends with the phenylalanine, and has 14 residues. The only DNA kept is the CDR3, 42 bases in frame from the first base. The germline ends are 14 bases apart after V is trimmed by 4 bases and J by 4 bases. Study-wide findings and limitations: The secondary T-cell response was found to be weaker but faster than the primary response, with a peak reached on day 5 rather than on day 15. FACS-sorted repertoires could contain abundant contaminating clonotypes from the bulk population, so computational filtering was required. A small share of clonotypes was detected in both CD4 and CD8 compartments, with the overlap likely arising from convergent recombination. Because the study included only a couple of donors, the extent to which the findings can be generalized is limited. Most clones expanded after primary vaccination (approximately 97% of CD4 and roughly 90% of CD8) were re-detected after the booster, suggesting that broad memory maintenance occurred.

This receptor was taken from a man younger than 35 who received the YFV17D yellow fever vaccine. The sequencing here drew on CD4+ T cells sorted from PBMCs, taken on the day of the yellow fever booster vaccination. Recombination linked TRBV9 to TRBJ2-5, and TRBD1 may be the D gene, going by 5 matching bases. The CDR3 in this case is CASSPLTVGETQYF. Read as DNA, the sequence is TGTGCCAGCAGCCCTCTGACAGTCGGAGAGACCCAGTACTTC.